Sequencing of this T cell receptor (beta chain) was carried out in a study of a mutant IDH1 vaccine in newly diagnosed glioma. Study information: The first vaccination came 4-6 weeks after radiotherapy alone, or with temozolomide cycles. Treated individuals were around 62% male and around 40% female, averaging roughly 39 years of age. The therapy given earlier, which was standard therapy, consisted of radiotherapy, temozolomide, or both, and most of the patients received both.

Profiled with immunoSEQ multiplex PCR; TCRdb holds only in-frame clones, not every one. The sample has tens of thousands of clones, roughly 80% seen once. Regarding this clone: Its antigen is unknown.

As to time point: week 35, safety follow-up. The content of each vaccine dose was 300 ug of mutant IDH1 20-mer peptide, and topical imiquimod accompanied it. Each donor presented with a new WHO grade 3 or 4 astrocytoma that tested IDH1-mutant and showed ATRX loss. The clonotype originates from a woman under 30 with glioma. The material sequenced was PBMCs, taken from a glioma patient whose treatment included an IDH1 peptide vaccine.

The CDR3 sequence: CSVDETGHGYTF. As DNA, the CDR3 is TGCAGCGTTGACGAGACAGGGCATGGCTACACCTTC. J is TRBJ1-2 and V is TRBV29-1, with 7 bases aligning to TRBD1. Germline assignment: CDR1 SQVTM and CDR2 ANQGSEA. The CDR3 has 12 residues. V lost 3 bases, J lost 6 bases, and 4 bases stayed unmatched.